This T cell receptor beta chain was identified during a study of shared clonotypes between healthy human individuals. General study points: The low donor count limited represented genetic and exposure-history diversity.

Trimming shortened V by 2 bases and J by 0 bases, and 10 bases separated the two germline ends. CDR1 GTSNPN and CDR2 SVGIG come from the germline V gene (reference sequence). This CDR3 is built from 15 residues. Only in-frame clones appear in the TCRdb table, and some are missing; sequencing was by immunoSEQ multiplex PCR. The data hold fewer than 1.4 million clones, with about four fifths observed a single time. This clone was observed at least ten times. Its antigen is unidentified. Other DNA sequences in this specimen translate into the identical CDR3. Sequencing input: memory CD4+ T cells from PBMCs. Subset: CD45RA-negative fraction. The chain joins TRBV30 to TRBJ2-2; unclear D gene. The TCR was taken from a man aged 18 to 29 in good health. Some clones in this sample may be carry-over from other donors' samples. CDR3 loop: CAWSQAPANTGELFF. The CDR3 DNA follows: TGTGCCTGGAGTCAAGCGCCAGCGAACACCGGGGAGCTGTTTTTT.